These T cell receptor beta chains were read from a single sample in a study of PD-L1 blockade in urothelial cancer. The repertoire was sequenced with immunoSEQ multiplex PCR; TCRdb's copy has only in-frame clones and lacks some. There are approximately 32,000 clones in the sample; over 75% occur only once, and 3% to 4.5% lies in the top ten. The material sequenced was PBMCs, taken around atezolizumab (anti-PD-L1) treatment. These receptors originate from a man between 65 and 85 years old with urothelial cancer. The conserved cysteine and the conserved F or W are not part of the CDR3 here. Each record gives: J gene, V gene, CDR3 protein.

TRBJ1-5	TRBV4-2	ASSQEGAEGWNQPQH
TRBJ2-2	TRBV11-2	ASSFNSGQMNTGELF
TRBJ1-6	TRBV30	AWSVGLANSPLH
TRBJ2-3	TRBV30	AWSTSSGGVTDTQY
TRBJ1-5	TRBV7-2	ASSLGQRTSNQPQH
TRBJ2-7	TRBV7-8	ASSLGWTGGGLEQY
TRBJ1-4	TRBV6-5	ASSYGAGSSREKLF
TRBJ2-4	TRBV5-4	ASSVQGAKNIQY
TRBJ1-5	TRBV6-5	ASRTGDQPQH
TRBJ1-6	TRBV9	ASSKYQGIDNSPLH
TRBJ2-5	TRBV4-3	ASSQGGRGRETQY
TRBJ2-5	TRBV7-9	ASSLDLGQSWGQETQY
TRBJ2-2	TRBV5-5	ASSRDQGRRNTGELF
TRBJ2-7	TRBV2	ATAGGKGYEQY
TRBJ2-2	TRBV6-6	ASSYDLAGGTGELF
TRBJ1-1	TRBV19	ASSIDPRVPGYTEAF
TRBJ2-6	TRBV30	AWSVQAGGVSGANVLT